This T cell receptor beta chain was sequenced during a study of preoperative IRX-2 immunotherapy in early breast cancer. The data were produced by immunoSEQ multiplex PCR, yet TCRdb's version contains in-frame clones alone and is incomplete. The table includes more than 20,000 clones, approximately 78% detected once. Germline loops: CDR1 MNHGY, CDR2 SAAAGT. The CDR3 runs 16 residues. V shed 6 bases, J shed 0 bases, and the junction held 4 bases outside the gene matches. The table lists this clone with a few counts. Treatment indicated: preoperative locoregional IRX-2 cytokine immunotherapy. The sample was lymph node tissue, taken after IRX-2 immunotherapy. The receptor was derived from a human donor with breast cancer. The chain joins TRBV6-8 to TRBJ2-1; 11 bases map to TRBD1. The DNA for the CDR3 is TGTGCCAGCAGCGGTGGGACAGGGGGCTCCTACAATGAGCAGTTCTTC. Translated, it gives CASSGGTGGSYNEQFF.